Sequencing of this T cell receptor beta chain was carried out in a study of T cell responses to AZD1222 COVID-19 vaccine. Worth noting for this clone: The antigen remains unidentified.

Trimming stripped 4 bases from V and 1 base from J, with 19 bases between. Germline assignment: CDR1 SGHTA and CDR2 FQGNSA. The CDR3 loop spans 17 amino acids. TCRdb's table, derived via immunoSEQ multiplex PCR, lists solely in-frame clones and lacks some. The sample includes 150,000 to 200,000 clones, 85% to 95% of them seen just once. The study, taken as a whole, reports: Close to half of spike-specific TCRs reportedly recognize unmutated variant regions.

The gene calls are TRBV7-2 and TRBJ1-1, with D tentatively TRBD1 (6 bases). This receptor was taken from an adult who received the AZD1222 COVID-19 vaccine. Sequencing used peripheral blood, obtained 28 days after the second AZD1222 dose. CDR3 bases: TGTGCCAGCAGCTCTTGGGGGAAGGGGGGATCGAACACTGAAGCTTTCTTT. The encoded protein is CASSSWGKGGSNTEAFF.